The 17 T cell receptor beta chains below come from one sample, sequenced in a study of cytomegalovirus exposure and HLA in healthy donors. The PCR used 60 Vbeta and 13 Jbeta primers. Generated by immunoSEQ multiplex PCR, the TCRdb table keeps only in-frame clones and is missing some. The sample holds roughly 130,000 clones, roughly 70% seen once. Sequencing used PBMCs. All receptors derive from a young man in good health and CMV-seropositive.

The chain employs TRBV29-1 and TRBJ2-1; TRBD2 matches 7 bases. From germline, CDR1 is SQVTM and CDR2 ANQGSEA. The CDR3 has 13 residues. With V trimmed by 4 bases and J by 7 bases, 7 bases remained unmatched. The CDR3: CSVGGGSSNEQFF. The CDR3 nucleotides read TGCAGCGTTGGTGGCGGGAGTAGTAATGAGCAGTTCTTC.

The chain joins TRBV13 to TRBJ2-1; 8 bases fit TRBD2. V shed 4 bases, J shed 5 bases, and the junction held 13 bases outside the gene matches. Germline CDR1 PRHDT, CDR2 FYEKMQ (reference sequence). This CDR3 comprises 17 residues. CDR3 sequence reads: CASSSLSAAGGNNEQFF. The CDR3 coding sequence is TGTGCCAGCAGCTCCCTTAGTGCCGCGGGAGGTAACAATGAGCAGTTCTTC.

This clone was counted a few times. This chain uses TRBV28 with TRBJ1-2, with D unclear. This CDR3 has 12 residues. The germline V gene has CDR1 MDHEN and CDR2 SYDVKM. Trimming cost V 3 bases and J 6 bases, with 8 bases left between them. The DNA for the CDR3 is TGTGCCAGCAGTTTGGGAGGGCATGGCTACACCTTC. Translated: CASSLGGHGYTF.

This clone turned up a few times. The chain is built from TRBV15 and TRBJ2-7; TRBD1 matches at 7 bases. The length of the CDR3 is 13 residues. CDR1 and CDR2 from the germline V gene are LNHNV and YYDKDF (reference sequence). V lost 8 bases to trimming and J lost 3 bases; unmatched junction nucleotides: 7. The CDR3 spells CATPAGGIYEQYF. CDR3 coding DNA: TGTGCCACCCCGGCAGGGGGTATCTACGAGCAGTACTTC. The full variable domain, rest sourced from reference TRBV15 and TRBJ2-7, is DAMVIQNPRYQVTQFGKPVTLSCSQTLNHNVMYWYQQKSSQAPKLLFHYYDKDFNNEADTPDNFQSRRPNTSFCFLDIRSPGLGDTAMYLCATPAGGIYEQYFGPGTRLTVT.

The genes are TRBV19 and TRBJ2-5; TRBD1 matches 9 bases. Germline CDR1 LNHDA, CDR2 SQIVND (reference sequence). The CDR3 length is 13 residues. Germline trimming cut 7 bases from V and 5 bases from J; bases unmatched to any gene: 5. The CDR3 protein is CASTGQGRETQYF. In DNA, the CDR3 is TGTGCCAGTACCGGACAGGGGCGGGAGACCCAGTACTTC.

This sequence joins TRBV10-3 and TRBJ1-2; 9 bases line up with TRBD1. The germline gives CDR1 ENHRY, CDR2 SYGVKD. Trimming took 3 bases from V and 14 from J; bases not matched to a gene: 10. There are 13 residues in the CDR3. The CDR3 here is CAISDSGQGAWTF. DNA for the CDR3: TGTGCCATCAGTGACTCGGGACAGGGAGCGTGGACCTTC.

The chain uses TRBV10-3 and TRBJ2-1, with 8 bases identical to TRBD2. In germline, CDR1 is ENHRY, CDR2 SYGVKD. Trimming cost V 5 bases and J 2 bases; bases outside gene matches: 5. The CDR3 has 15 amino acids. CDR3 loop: CAISQGGGTYNEQFF. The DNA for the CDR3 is TGTGCCATCAGTCAAGGCGGGGGGACCTACAATGAGCAGTTCTTC.

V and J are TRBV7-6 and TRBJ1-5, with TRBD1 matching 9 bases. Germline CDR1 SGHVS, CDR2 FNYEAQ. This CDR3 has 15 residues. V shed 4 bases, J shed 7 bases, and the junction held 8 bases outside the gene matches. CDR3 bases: TGTGCCAGCAGCTCGCTCGGGGGACAGGGCCAGCCCCAGCATTTT. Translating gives CASSSLGGQGQPQHF.

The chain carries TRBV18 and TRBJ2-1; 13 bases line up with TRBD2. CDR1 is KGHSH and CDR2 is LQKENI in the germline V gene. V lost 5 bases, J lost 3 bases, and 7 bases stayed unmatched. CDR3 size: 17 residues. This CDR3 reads CASSAWTSGRNYNEQFF. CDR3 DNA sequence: TGTGCCAGCTCAGCCTGGACTAGCGGGAGAAACTACAATGAGCAGTTCTTC.

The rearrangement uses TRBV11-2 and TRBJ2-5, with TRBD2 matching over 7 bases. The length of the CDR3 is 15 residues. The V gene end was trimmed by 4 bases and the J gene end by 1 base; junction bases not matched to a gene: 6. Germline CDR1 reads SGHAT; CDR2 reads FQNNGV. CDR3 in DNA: TGTGCCAGCAGCTCGTGGGGGACTACCCAAGAGACCCAGTACTTC. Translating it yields CASSSWGTTQETQYF.

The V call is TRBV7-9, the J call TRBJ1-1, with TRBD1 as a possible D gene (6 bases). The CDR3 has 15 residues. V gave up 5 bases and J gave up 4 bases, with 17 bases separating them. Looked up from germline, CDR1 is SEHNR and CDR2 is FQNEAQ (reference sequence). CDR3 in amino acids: CASSTHRERFTEAFF. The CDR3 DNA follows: TGTGCCAGCAGCACTCACAGGGAGAGGTTCACTGAAGCTTTCTTT.

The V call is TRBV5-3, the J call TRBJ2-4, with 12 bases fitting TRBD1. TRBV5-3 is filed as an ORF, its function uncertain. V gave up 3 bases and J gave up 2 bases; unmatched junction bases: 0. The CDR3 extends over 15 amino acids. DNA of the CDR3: TGTGCCAGAAGCTGGGACAGGGGGCCCAAAAACATTCAGTACTTC. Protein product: CARSWDRGPKNIQYF.

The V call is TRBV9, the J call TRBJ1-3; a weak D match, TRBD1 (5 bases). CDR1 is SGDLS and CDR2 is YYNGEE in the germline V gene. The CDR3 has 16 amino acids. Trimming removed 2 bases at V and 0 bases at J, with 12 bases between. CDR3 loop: CASSVLGHFSGNTIYF. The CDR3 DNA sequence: TGTGCCAGCAGCGTTCTCGGACATTTCTCTGGAAACACCATATATTTT.

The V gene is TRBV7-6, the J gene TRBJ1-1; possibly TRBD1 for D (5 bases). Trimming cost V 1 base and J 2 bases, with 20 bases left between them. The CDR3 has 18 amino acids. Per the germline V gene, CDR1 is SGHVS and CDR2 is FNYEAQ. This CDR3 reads CASSLVGKAGRVNTEAFF. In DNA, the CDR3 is TGTGCCAGCAGCTTAGTGGGAAAAGCGGGCAGGGTAAACACTGAAGCTTTCTTT.

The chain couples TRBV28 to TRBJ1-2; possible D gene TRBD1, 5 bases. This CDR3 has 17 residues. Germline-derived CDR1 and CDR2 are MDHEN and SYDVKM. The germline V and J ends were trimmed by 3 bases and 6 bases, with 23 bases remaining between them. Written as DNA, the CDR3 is TGTGCCAGCAGTTTCTTAGGCTCGGGAGACAGTAGAAATGGCTACACCTTC. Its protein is CASSFLGSGDSRNGYTF.

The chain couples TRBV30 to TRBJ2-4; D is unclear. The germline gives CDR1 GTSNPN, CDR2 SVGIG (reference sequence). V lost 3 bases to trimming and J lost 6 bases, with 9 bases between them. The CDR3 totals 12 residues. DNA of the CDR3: TGTGCCTGGAGCGTCCTTAGAAACATTCAGTACTTC. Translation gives CAWSVLRNIQYF.

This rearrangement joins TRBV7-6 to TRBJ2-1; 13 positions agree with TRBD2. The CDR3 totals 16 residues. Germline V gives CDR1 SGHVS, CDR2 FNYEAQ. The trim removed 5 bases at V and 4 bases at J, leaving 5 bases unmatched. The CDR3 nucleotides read TGTGCCAGCAGCCTTGGACTAGCGGGGGAATACAATGAGCAGTTCTTC. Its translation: CASSLGLAGEYNEQFF. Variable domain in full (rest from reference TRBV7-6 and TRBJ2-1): GAGVSQSPRYKVTKRGQDVALRCDPISGHVSLYWYRQALGQGPEFLTYFNYEAQQDKSGLPNDRFSAERPEGSISTLTIQRTEQRDSAMYRCASSLGLAGEYNEQFFGPGTRLTVL.